The clone carrying this T cell receptor (beta chain) has more than one count but fewer than ten. Samples each yielded at least 5 micrograms of total RNA. The sample is drawn from a study of blood T cells in healthy people across ages. This CDR3 is 14 amino acids long. Germline CDR1 is SGHTA and CDR2 is FQGNSA. Losses at the gene ends were 4 bases for V and 5 bases for J; bases not matched to a gene: 5. With a J-beta primer mix and a sample-barcoded 5' primer, a second PCR ran about 6 to 11 cycles. Each cDNA molecule received a tag from a template-switch adaptor that had 12 random nucleotides. The yield of each sample was at least 2.5 million CDR3-containing paired-end reads. Each CDR3 protein is one row after TCRdb ran MiXCR on the 5' RACE reads. This table holds about 640,000 distinct CDR3 sequences, under 70% found once.

Sequencing was performed on blood. This chain connects TRBV7-2 to TRBJ1-1, with 9 bases that match TRBD1. The source is a man aged 55 to 70 in good health. The CDR3 nucleotides are TGTGCCAGCAGCTCGGGACAGGGAAGGACTGAAGCTTTCTTT. Translated: CASSSGQGRTEAFF.